This note documents a single TCR beta chain sequence. Its antigen remains unidentified. This sample was included in a study of OX40 agonist ivuxolimab in advanced cancers. Study-level background: The patients received ivuxolimab by intravenous route every 2 weeks at 0.01 to 10 mg/kg.

Study-wide findings and caveats: Nonresponders included some who also had low normalized T-cell clonal expansion.

This table comes from immunoSEQ multiplex PCR, and its TCRdb copy is limited to in-frame clones, with some not included. Of some 77,000 clones in the sample, around 87% were seen once. The CDR3 covers 16 residues. With 4 bases clipped from V and 6 bases from J, the junction kept 4 bases outside the gene matches. Per the germline V gene, CDR1 is SGHAT and CDR2 is FQNNGV. The V call is TRBV11-2, the J call TRBJ2-1, with 15 nucleotides matching TRBD2. The sample consisted of CD4+ or CD8+ T cells sorted from blood, taken in a trial of the OX40 agonist ivuxolimab. This TCR was recovered from an adult with an advanced solid tumor such as melanoma, head and neck, liver or kidney cancer. The CDR3 spells CASSSRTSGGGNEQFF. The CDR3 DNA sequence: TGTGCCAGCAGCTCCCGGACTAGCGGGGGGGGCAATGAGCAGTTCTTC.